One sample yielded the 7 T cell receptor beta chains listed below, sequenced in a study of PD-1 blockade in classical Hodgkin lymphoma. Documented time point: cycle 4 day 1 (C4D1), after more than five weeks of nivolumab. After autologous stem cell transplantation all patients relapsed, and prior brentuximab vedotin exposure differed between cohorts. Method: immunoSEQ multiplex PCR; TCRdb's copy keeps in-frame clones and lacks some. Among around 20,000 clones listed, approximately 80% were seen once. The specimen comprised peripheral blood mononuclear cells (PBMCs), sampled before the fourth cycle of nivolumab. Source of these receptors: a human donor with classical Hodgkin lymphoma.

V is TRBV13 and J is TRBJ2-3; D is unclear. V gave up 5 bases and J gave up 2 bases, with 20 bases separating them. The CDR3 consists of 17 residues. Per the germline V gene, CDR1 is PRHDT and CDR2 is FYEKMQ (reference sequence). DNA for the CDR3: TGTGCCAGCAGCCAATATAGGTCCGAGCGTCACACAGATACGCAGTATTTT. Translating gives CASSQYRSERHTDTQYF.

The V gene is TRBV19, the J gene TRBJ1-5; the D is unclear. The ends were cut back, 0 bases at V and 4 bases at J, with 10 bases in the middle. CDR3 length equals 15 residues. CDR1 LNHDA and CDR2 SQIVND come from the germline V gene (reference sequence). CDR3 nucleotide sequence: TGTGCCAGTAGTATAGAGCAGTCCCGGAATCAGCCCCAGCATTTT. Protein: CASSIEQSRNQPQHF.

This clone was seen only a few times. The chain couples TRBV6-1 to TRBJ1-5, with 7 bases identical to TRBD1. This CDR3 has 14 residues. Unmatched junction bases numbered 5, after V lost 1 base and J lost 8 bases. Germline V lookup: CDR1 MNHNS, CDR2 SASEGT. The CDR3 region has the DNA TGTGCCAGCAGTGAAGTAGGGGGCACAAAGCCCCAGCATTTT. This codes for CASSEVGGTKPQHF.

J is TRBJ2-1 and V is TRBV6-1; 8 bases line up with TRBD1. Germline V gene sequence: CDR1 MNHNS, CDR2 SASEGT. The CDR3 is made up of 14 amino acids. Losses at the gene ends were 0 bases for V and 10 bases for J; bases not matched to a gene: 5. The DNA for the CDR3 is TGTGCCAGCAGTGAAGCCACAGGGGGTTACGAGCAGTTCTTC. Amino acid sequence: CASSEATGGYEQFF.

This chain links TRBV9 with TRBJ2-1; D not resolved. Trimming cost V 3 bases and J 11 bases, with 6 bases left between them. The length of the CDR3 is 10 residues. The germline V gene has CDR1 SGDLS and CDR2 YYNGEE. The CDR3 bases are TGTGCCAGCAGCGGGGCAAAGCAGTTCTTC. Its protein product is CASSGAKQFF.

The gene calls are TRBV9 and TRBJ1-4, with D maybe TRBD1 (5 bases). The germline V and J ends were trimmed by 0 bases and 7 bases, with 13 bases remaining between them. Germline V lookup: CDR1 SGDLS, CDR2 YYNGEE. This CDR3 has 15 amino acids. The CDR3 region is CASSVGTGRLEKLFF. CDR3 bases: TGTGCCAGCAGCGTAGGTACGGGACGTCTTGAAAAACTGTTTTTT.

The CDR3 reads CASSQFGTLSGNTIYF. The CDR3 region has the DNA TGCGCCAGCAGCCAGTTCGGGACACTCTCTGGAAACACCATATATTTT. The genes are TRBV4-1 and TRBJ1-3; D might be TRBD1 (6 bases). Germline V gene lookup returns CDR1 MGHRA and CDR2 YSYEKL. The CDR3 length is 16 residues. Trimming removed 3 bases at V and 0 bases at J, with 12 bases between.